A single sample is the source of the 4 T cell receptor beta chains below, sequenced in a study of T cell responses to AZD1222 COVID-19 vaccine. The data were produced by immunoSEQ multiplex PCR, yet TCRdb's version contains in-frame clones alone and is incomplete. The sample includes about 100,000 clones, 80% to 95% of them seen just once. Sequences were derived from peripheral blood, sampled 28 days after the second AZD1222 dose. The receptors come from an adult who received the AZD1222 COVID-19 vaccine.

This clone was seen once. This chain joins TRBV5-6 and TRBJ1-4, with TRBD1 matching 7 bases. The CDR3 has 14 amino acids. Germline lookup yields CDR1 SGHDT and CDR2 YYEEEE. The V segment lost 0 bases and the J segment 4 bases; nucleotides outside the gene matches: 0. CDR3 nucleotide sequence: TGTGCCAGCAGCTTGGCAGGGGGTAATGAAAAACTGTTTTTT. Its translation is CASSLAGGNEKLFF.

This clone showed up just once. The CDR3 here is CASSQGYRGPYEQYF. For the CDR3, the DNA is TGCGCCAGCAGCCAAGGGTACAGGGGTCCCTACGAGCAGTACTTC. The chain recombines TRBV4-1 with TRBJ2-7; TRBD1 matches 7 bases. The CDR3 has 15 amino acids. J was trimmed by 2 bases and V by 1 base; bases with no gene match: 5. The V gene's germline CDR1 is MGHRA and CDR2 YSYEKL.

This CDR3 is CASSLDPGQYGYTF. DNA for the CDR3: TGCGCCAGCAGCTTGGATCCGGGACAGTATGGCTACACCTTC. The chain has TRBV5-1 and TRBJ1-2; 7 bases line up with TRBD1. The CDR3 has 14 residues. Germline V CDR1 and CDR2: SGHRS, YFSETQ. The V segment lost 0 bases and the J segment 5 bases; nucleotides outside the gene matches: 4. Together with reference TRBV5-1 and TRBJ1-2, the CDR3 gives the full variable domain: KAGVTQTPRYLIKTRGQQVTLSCSPISGHRSVSWYQQTPGQGLQFLFEYFSETQRNKGNFPGRFSGRQFSNSRSEMNVSTLELGDSALYLCASSLDPGQYGYTFGSGTRLTVV.

This chain uses TRBV19 with TRBJ2-2, with D possibly matching TRBD2 (5 bases). The CDR3 length is 16 residues. Germline V lookup: CDR1 LNHDA, CDR2 SQIVND (reference sequence). V gave up 6 bases and J gave up 1 base, with 15 bases separating them. Written as DNA, the CDR3 is TGTGCCAGTAGATCAGGACTGCTCGGGAACACCGGGGAGCTGTTTTTT. Translation gives CASRSGLLGNTGELFF.